This T cell receptor beta chain was sequenced during a study of cytomegalovirus exposure and HLA in healthy donors. Study observations and caveats: In vitro confirmation showed a few CMV-associated chains to be CMV antigen specific. Indistinguishable V segments, including TRBV6-2 and TRBV6-3, were excluded. Other equally common chains were less clonally expanded than HLA-associated TCR beta chains, a later analysis showed. Later on, an analysis tied approximately 17,000 TCR beta sequences to HLA alleles at 0.05 false discovery rate.

To note about this clone: Its antigen is unknown.

CDR1 and CDR2 (germline): SNHLY, FYNNEI. The V and J ends lost 3 bases and 3 bases respectively, with 12 bases between them. This CDR3 spans 15 amino acids. The PCR had 60 Vbeta and 13 Jbeta primers. The repertoire was sequenced with immunoSEQ multiplex PCR; TCRdb's copy has only in-frame clones and lacks some. The repertoire holds under 250,000 clones, with roughly 85% as singletons. The receptor was isolated from a woman between 50 and 59 years old in good health and CMV-seronegative. This rearrangement joins TRBV2 to TRBJ1-5, with D tentatively TRBD1 (5 bases). Material: PBMCs. This CDR3 reads CASSDGRVSNQPQHF. In nucleotides, the CDR3 is TGTGCCAGCAGTGATGGCAGGGTTTCCAATCAGCCCCAGCATTTT.